The rows below give T cell receptor beta chains drawn from one sample of a study of shared clonotypes between healthy human individuals. Using immunoSEQ multiplex PCR, the repertoire was profiled, and TCRdb retains in-frame clones only, with some absent. The data show about 2.1 million clones, around 95% seen once. The specimen sequenced was naive CD8+ T cells from PBMCs. The source is a man aged 18 to 30 in good health. Some clones in this sample may be carry-over from other donors' samples. Each CDR3 is given with its conserved first and last residue. Fields, in order: J gene, V gene, CDR3 protein.

J gene: TRBJ2-1
V gene: TRBV27
CDR3 protein: CASSSGLAGGNEQFF

J gene: TRBJ2-1
V gene: TRBV27
CDR3 protein: CASSLTNPTYNEQFF

J gene: TRBJ2-7
V gene: TRBV19
CDR3 protein: CASSFGEGYEQYF

J gene: TRBJ2-7
V gene: TRBV19
CDR3 protein: CASSPGTSGSWEQYF

J gene: TRBJ2-7
V gene: TRBV9
CDR3 protein: CASSATSGRPYEQYF

J gene: TRBJ2-3
V gene: TRBV4-1
CDR3 protein: CASSLRPGQRSRLFDTDTQYF

J gene: TRBJ2-3
V gene: TRBV7-9
CDR3 protein: CASSLAYPAGLTDTQYF

J gene: TRBJ2-7
V gene: TRBV27
CDR3 protein: CASSLGQATYEQYF

J gene: TRBJ2-1
V gene: TRBV20-1
CDR3 protein: CSVGYNEQFF

J gene: TRBJ2-7
V gene: TRBV11-2
CDR3 protein: CASSLKGHSYEQYF

J gene: TRBJ2-7
V gene: TRBV6-4
CDR3 protein: CASRGRIYEQYF

J gene: TRBJ2-7
V gene: TRBV20-1
CDR3 protein: CSAPLGGEQYF

J gene: TRBJ2-1
V gene: TRBV2
CDR3 protein: CASLGRGSSYNEQFF

J gene: TRBJ1-1
V gene: TRBV27
CDR3 protein: CASSFRGAEAFF

J gene: TRBJ2-7
V gene: TRBV15
CDR3 protein: CATSYGTSGRAYEQYF

J gene: TRBJ1-4
V gene: TRBV27
CDR3 protein: CASSLDSGKLFF

J gene: TRBJ2-1
V gene: TRBV5-1
CDR3 protein: CASSLNPSAYNEQFF

J gene: TRBJ2-7
V gene: TRBV7-9
CDR3 protein: CASSLPGLDYEQYF

J gene: TRBJ2-5
V gene: TRBV15
CDR3 protein: CATSRDWASGNQETQYF

J gene: TRBJ1-2
V gene: TRBV4-1
CDR3 protein: CASSQGDRAWYYGYTF

J gene: TRBJ1-1
V gene: TRBV28
CDR3 protein: CASSRTVYTEAFF

J gene: TRBJ2-7
V gene: TRBV5-4
CDR3 protein: CASRSGSYEQYF

J gene: TRBJ2-1
V gene: TRBV9
CDR3 protein: CASSVGVAGGSYNEQFF

J gene: TRBJ2-5
V gene: TRBV4-2
CDR3 protein: CASSLWLVETQYF

J gene: TRBJ1-2
V gene: TRBV29-1
CDR3 protein: CSVVASSGPYGYTF

J gene: TRBJ2-1
V gene: TRBV6-5
CDR3 protein: CASSPWASEDNEQFF

J gene: TRBJ2-1
V gene: TRBV13
CDR3 protein: CASSPPSRLLLYNEQFF

J gene: TRBJ2-4
V gene: TRBV25-1
CDR3 protein: CASLGAENIQYF

J gene: TRBJ2-4
V gene: TRBV29-1
CDR3 protein: CSVVLLRDRGDIQYF

J gene: TRBJ2-1
V gene: TRBV4-1
CDR3 protein: CASSQDRSGGVYEQFF

J gene: TRBJ2-3
V gene: TRBV14
CDR3 protein: CASSQRSGNADTQYF

J gene: TRBJ2-7
V gene: TRBV27
CDR3 protein: CASSLSPNYEQYF